This T cell receptor (beta chain) was captured by sequencing in a study of identical twins. General study findings and limits: Alpha sequences out of frame and shared by twins had excess low generation probability. Carriage of fewer insertions was seen in abundant cord blood beta clonotypes, whereas memory repertoires showed none. Twin pairs had excess sharing that was weaker in beta out-of-frame sequences. The conclusions drew on cross-sectional statistical analysis instead of tracking the same donors.

This clonotype was recorded at least ten times. The antigen is unknown. Germline-derived CDR1 and CDR2 are DFQATT and SNEGSKA (reference sequence). The CDR3 sequence is 13 residues long. V was clipped by 3 bases and J by 4 bases, with 10 bases between them. One entry per CDR3 protein, called by TCRdb with MiXCR from the 5' RACE reads. Of 300,000 to 400,000 distinct CDR3 sequences in the sample, approximately 8.8% were seen once. This clonotype originated in a woman aged 45-60 years in good health. The specimen sequenced was naive T cells sorted from blood. The rearrangement links TRBV20-1 to TRBJ1-5; TRBD1 is a possible D gene (5 bases). The CDR3 region is CSASDRPNQPQHF. The CDR3 DNA follows: TGCAGTGCTAGCGACAGACCAAATCAGCCCCAGCATTTT.